The T cell receptor beta chain described here comes from a study of cytomegalovirus exposure and HLA in healthy donors. Notes on the study in general: Later examination showed HLA-associated TCR beta chains had greater clonal expansion than equally common others. Later analysis suggested links between common viral pathogens and several top significant clusters.

Donors in the study were healthy people who gave bone marrow. This clone was seen only once. No antigen is known for it. The PCR had 60 Vbeta and 13 Jbeta primers. Method: immunoSEQ multiplex PCR; TCRdb's copy keeps in-frame clones and lacks some. The data contain over 100,000 clones, approximately 73% of them singletons. The length of the CDR3 is 12 residues. Germline assignment: CDR1 PRHDT and CDR2 FYEKMQ (reference sequence). V was cut by 0 bases and J by 6 bases, with 3 bases left in between. Sequenced sample: PBMCs. The chain combines TRBV13 with TRBJ1-5, with D unclear. The sequence was collected from a man aged 40-50 years in good health and CMV-seronegative. CDR3 nucleotides: TGTGCCAGCAGCTTAGGTAGTCAGCCCCAGCATTTT. This encodes CASSLGSQPQHF.